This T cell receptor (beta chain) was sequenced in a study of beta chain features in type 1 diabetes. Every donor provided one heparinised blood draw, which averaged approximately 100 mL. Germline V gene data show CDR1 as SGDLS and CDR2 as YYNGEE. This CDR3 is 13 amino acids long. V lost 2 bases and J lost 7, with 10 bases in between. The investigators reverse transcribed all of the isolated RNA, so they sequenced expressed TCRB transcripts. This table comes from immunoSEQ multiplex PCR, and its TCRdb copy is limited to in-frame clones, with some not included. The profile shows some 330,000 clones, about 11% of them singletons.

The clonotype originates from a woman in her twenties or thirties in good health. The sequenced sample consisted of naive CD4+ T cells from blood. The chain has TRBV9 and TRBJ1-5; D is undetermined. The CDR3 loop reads CASSVTEYQPQHF. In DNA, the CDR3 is TGTGCCAGCAGCGTCACAGAGTACCAGCCCCAGCATTTT.